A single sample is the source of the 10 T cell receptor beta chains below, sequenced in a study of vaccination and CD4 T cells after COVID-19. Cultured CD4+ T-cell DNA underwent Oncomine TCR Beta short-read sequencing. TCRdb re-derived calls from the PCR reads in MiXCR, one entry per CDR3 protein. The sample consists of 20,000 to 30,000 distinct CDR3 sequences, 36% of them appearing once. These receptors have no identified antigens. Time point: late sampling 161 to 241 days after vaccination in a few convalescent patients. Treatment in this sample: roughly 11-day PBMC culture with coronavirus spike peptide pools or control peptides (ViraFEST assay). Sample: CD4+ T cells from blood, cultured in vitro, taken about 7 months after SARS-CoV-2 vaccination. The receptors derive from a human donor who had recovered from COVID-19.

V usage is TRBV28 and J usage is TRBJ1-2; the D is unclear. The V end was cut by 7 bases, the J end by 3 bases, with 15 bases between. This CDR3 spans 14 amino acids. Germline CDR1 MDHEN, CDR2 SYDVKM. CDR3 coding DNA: TGTGCCAGCACCCTAATTGGGAGGGACTATGGCTACACCTTC. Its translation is CASTLIGRDYGYTF.

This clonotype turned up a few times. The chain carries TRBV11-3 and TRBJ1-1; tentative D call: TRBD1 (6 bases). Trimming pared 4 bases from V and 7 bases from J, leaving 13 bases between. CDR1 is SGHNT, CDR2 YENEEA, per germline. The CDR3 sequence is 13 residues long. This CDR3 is CASSSSDSHEAFF. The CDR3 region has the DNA TGTGCCAGCAGCTCATCGGACAGCCATGAAGCTTTCTTT.

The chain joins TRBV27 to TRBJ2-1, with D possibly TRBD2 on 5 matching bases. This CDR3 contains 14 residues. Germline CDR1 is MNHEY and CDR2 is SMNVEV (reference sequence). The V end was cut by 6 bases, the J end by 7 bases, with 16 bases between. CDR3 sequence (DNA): TGTGCCAGCAGACTTCGGACTGGACGAAATGAGCAGTTCTTC. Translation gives CASRLRTGRNEQFF.

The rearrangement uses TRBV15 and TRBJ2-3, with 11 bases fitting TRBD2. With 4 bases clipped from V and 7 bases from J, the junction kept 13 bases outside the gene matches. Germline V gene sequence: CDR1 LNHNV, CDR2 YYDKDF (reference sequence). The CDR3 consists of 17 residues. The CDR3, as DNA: TGTGCCACCAGCAAGGGGGGTAGCGGGAGGGCCGGGTATACGCAGTATTTT. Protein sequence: CATSKGGSGRAGYTQYF.

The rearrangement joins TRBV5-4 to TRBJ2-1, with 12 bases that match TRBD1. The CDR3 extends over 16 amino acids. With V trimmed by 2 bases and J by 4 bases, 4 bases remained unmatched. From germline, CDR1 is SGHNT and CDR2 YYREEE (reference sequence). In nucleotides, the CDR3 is TGTGCCAGCAGCTTTGGGACAGGGGGCGAATACAATGAGCAGTTCTTC. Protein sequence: CASSFGTGGEYNEQFF.

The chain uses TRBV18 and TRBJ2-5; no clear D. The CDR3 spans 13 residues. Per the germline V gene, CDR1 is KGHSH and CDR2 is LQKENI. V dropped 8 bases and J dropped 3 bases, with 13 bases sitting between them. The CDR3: CASLSGSKETQYF. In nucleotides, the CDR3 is TGTGCCAGCCTCTCGGGCAGCAAAGAGACCCAGTACTTC.

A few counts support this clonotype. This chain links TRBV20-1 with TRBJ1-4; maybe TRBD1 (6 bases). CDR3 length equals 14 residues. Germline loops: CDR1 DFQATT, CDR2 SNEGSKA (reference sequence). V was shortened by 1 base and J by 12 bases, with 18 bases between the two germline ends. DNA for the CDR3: TGCAGTGCTAGAGCAATTCAGGGAGAGGGGGAACTGTTTTTT. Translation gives CSARAIQGEGELFF.

This chain's CDR3 is CSARGGGLNTEAFF. CDR3 sequence (DNA): TGCAGTGCTAGGGGTGGCGGCTTGAACACTGAAGCTTTCTTT. This chain links TRBV20-1 with TRBJ1-1; D unclear. In germline, CDR1 is DFQATT, CDR2 SNEGSKA (reference sequence). Trimming left V 3 bases short and J 0 bases short, with 11 bases between. The CDR3 is 14 residues long.

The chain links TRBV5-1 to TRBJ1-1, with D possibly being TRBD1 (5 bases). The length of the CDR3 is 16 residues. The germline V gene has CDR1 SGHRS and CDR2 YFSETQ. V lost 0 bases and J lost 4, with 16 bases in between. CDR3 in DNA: TGCGCCAGCAGCTTGGCCGGGCGGCGAGGGACCACTGAAGCTTTCTTT. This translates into CASSLAGRRGTTEAFF.

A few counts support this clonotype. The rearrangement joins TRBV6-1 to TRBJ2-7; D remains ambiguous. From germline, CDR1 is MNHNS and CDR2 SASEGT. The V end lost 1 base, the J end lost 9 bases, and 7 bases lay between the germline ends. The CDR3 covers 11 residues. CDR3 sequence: CASSEGLWQYF. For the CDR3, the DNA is TGTGCCAGCAGTGAAGGACTGTGGCAGTACTTC.